This T cell receptor (beta chain) derives from a study of shared clonotypes between healthy human individuals. Findings and caveats of the study: Clonotype sharing across a few donors was observed for 4% to 6.5% of naive CD4 clonotypes.

In germline, CDR1 is SGHTA, CDR2 FQGNSA. With 7 bases removed from V and 0 bases from J, the gap between germline ends came to 19 bases. This CDR3 has 17 residues. Naive CD4+ cells were CD45RA-selected; the remaining cells were memory. Deep was the level used in running the assay. Genomic DNA belonging to each subset was distributed in equal measure over several immunoSEQ plates. Sequencing used immunoSEQ multiplex PCR; TCRdb keeps in-frame clones, though not all of them. The data hold 2 million to 2.5 million clones, with approximately 94% observed a single time. To note about this clone: The antigen remains unidentified.

The receptor was derived from a man aged 18 to 30 in good health. The V gene is TRBV7-2, the J gene TRBJ2-1, with a weak D call TRBD2 (5 bases). The specimen was naive CD4+ T cells sorted from blood. Subset denoted: CD45RA+ positively selected. DNA of the CDR3: TGTGCCAGCACCCAAGATGGTGGACTCCTCTCCTACAATGAGCAGTTCTTC. It specifies CASTQDGGLLSYNEQFF.